The 22 T cell receptor beta chains given below trace back to one sample, sequenced in a study of blood T cell repertoires in COVID-19. Only in-frame clones appear in the TCRdb table, and some are missing; sequencing was by immunoSEQ multiplex PCR. The repertoire holds some 350,000 clones, with around four fifths as singletons. Sequenced input: peripheral blood. The receptors shown here come from a man aged 25-40 years with active or convalescent COVID-19.

The chain combines TRBV24-1 with TRBJ2-1; weak D call: TRBD2 (6 bases). Trimming took 4 bases from V and 6 from J, leaving 18 bases between them. The CDR3 consists of 16 residues. Germline V gives CDR1 KGHDR, CDR2 SFDVKD. The CDR3 DNA follows: TGTGCCACCAGTGACCCCTTAGGGACTCTATCCAATGAGCAGTTCTTC. It translates to CATSDPLGTLSNEQFF.

The CDR3 nucleotides are TGTGCCAGCAGCCTACCCGGGACAGGGAAGGTCGGGGAGCTGTTTTTT. Its translation: CASSLPGTGKVGELFF. This chain connects TRBV9 to TRBJ2-2; 9 positions match TRBD1. V dropped 4 bases and J dropped 7; count of bases not matched to a gene: 11. The CDR3 has 16 residues. The germline gives CDR1 SGDLS, CDR2 YYNGEE.

The chain joins TRBV6-7 to TRBJ1-2; no firm D call. TRBV6-7 is recorded as an ORF, its role being uncertain. CDR3 length: 17 residues. The V end was cut by 2 bases, the J end by 2 bases, with 18 bases between. In DNA, the CDR3 is TGTGCCAGCAGTTACCCCCTAGAGGCGATGTTCAACTATGGCTACACCTTC. This sequence encodes CASSYPLEAMFNYGYTF.

This chain uses TRBV10-3 with TRBJ2-5, with D perhaps matching TRBD2 (6 bases). This CDR3 spans 14 amino acids. V lost 3 bases and J 5 bases, leaving 13 bases between the germline ends. In germline, CDR1 is ENHRY, CDR2 SYGVKD. CDR3 in amino acids: CAISEPVRGETQYF. Here the CDR3 DNA reads TGTGCCATCAGTGAACCGGTCCGGGGGGAGACCCAGTACTTC.

This clone was detected only once. The chain employs TRBV18 and TRBJ2-7, with 13 positions matching TRBD2. The CDR3 length is 15 residues. Losses at the gene ends were 3 bases for V and 7 bases for J; bases not matched to a gene: 6. The germline V gene has CDR1 KGHSH and CDR2 LQKENI. The CDR3 loop reads CASSPKLAGGREQYF. In DNA, the CDR3 is TGTGCCAGCTCACCTAAACTAGCGGGAGGGCGGGAGCAGTACTTC.

This clone came up once. The V call is TRBV24-1, the J call TRBJ1-5; the D is unclear. From germline, CDR1 is KGHDR and CDR2 SFDVKD. This CDR3 has 12 amino acids. Trimming took 5 bases from V and 11 from J, leaving 12 bases between them. CDR3 amino acids: CATSAGGASQHF. The CDR3 DNA reads TGTGCCACCAGTGCTGGAGGAGCCTCCCAGCATTTT.

This chain links TRBV28 with TRBJ2-7, with D tentatively TRBD2 (5 bases). Trimming left V 10 bases short and J 4 bases short, with 14 bases between. Germline assignment: CDR1 MDHEN and CDR2 SYDVKM. CDR3 length equals 12 residues. CDR3 coding DNA: TGTGCCAAACCCGGTAGCGCGTACGAGCAGTACTTC. It is translated as CAKPGSAYEQYF.

This clone was observed a single time. The chain recombines TRBV5-5 with TRBJ1-6; 7 nucleotides align to TRBD1. The trim removed 0 bases at V and 4 bases at J, leaving 4 bases unmatched. The CDR3 contains 16 residues. Germline-derived CDR1 and CDR2 are SGHKS and YYEKEE (reference sequence). Here the CDR3 reads CASSLEGQSYNSPLHF. The DNA for the CDR3 is TGTGCCAGCAGCTTGGAGGGACAGAGTTATAATTCACCCCTCCACTTT.

The rearrangement links TRBV19 to TRBJ1-2; D is unresolved. The CDR3 is 14 residues long. The V end lost 6 bases, the J end lost 0 bases, and 11 bases lay between the germline ends. The germline V gene has CDR1 LNHDA and CDR2 SQIVND (reference sequence). The CDR3 here is CASSRGLTNYGYTF. CDR3 DNA: TGTGCCAGTAGCCGAGGGCTCACTAACTATGGCTACACCTTC.

The J gene is TRBJ1-1, the V gene TRBV18, with D possibly matching TRBD1 (5 bases). Per the germline V gene, CDR1 is KGHSH and CDR2 is LQKENI. The CDR3 is 15 amino acids. Trimming cost V 5 bases and J 4 bases, with 17 bases left between them. The CDR3 DNA is TGTGCCAGCTCAGGATACGAGACAGACCCCACTGAAGCTTTCTTT. It is translated as CASSGYETDPTEAFF.

The DNA of the CDR3 is TGCAGCGTGCATGAAGGGAGGATTATGCGGGGTGAGCAGTTCTTC. It translates to CSVHEGRIMRGEQFF. The chain combines TRBV29-1 with TRBJ2-1; D is perhaps TRBD2 (6 bases). This CDR3 contains 15 residues. Germline-derived CDR1 and CDR2 are SQVTM and ANQGSEA. V was trimmed by 6 bases and J by 9 bases, leaving 24 bases between them.

This CDR3 is CASSFTPGLAGGITYEQYF. CDR3 sequence (DNA): TGTGCCAGCAGCTTTACCCCCGGACTAGCGGGGGGAATTACCTACGAGCAGTACTTC. The V call is TRBV11-3, the J call TRBJ2-7, with 14 positions matching TRBD2. J gave up 2 bases and V 3 bases, and 12 bases lay outside the gene matches. Germline values: CDR1 SGHNT, CDR2 YENEEA. CDR3 length equals 19 residues.

This clone was found once. V gene TRBV7-9 combines with J gene TRBJ2-3; 13 bases map to TRBD2. CDR1 and CDR2 (germline): SEHNR, FQNEAQ (reference sequence). The CDR3 contains 16 residues. V shed 5 bases and J 6 bases; nucleotides not matched to a gene: 8. CDR3 residues: CASSLGLAGAIDTQYF. CDR3 DNA: TGTGCCAGCAGCCTCGGACTAGCGGGAGCGATCGATACGCAGTATTTT.

The V call is TRBV9, the J call TRBJ2-7; 9 nucleotides align to TRBD1. After removal of 0 bases from V and 3 bases from J, the junction contained 10 bases not matched to a gene. Germline V gene lookup returns CDR1 SGDLS and CDR2 YYNGEE. CDR3 length: 17 amino acids. The CDR3, as DNA: TGTGCCAGCAGCGTAGGGGGACAGGGCGGATCCTTCTACGAGCAGTACTTC. This codes for CASSVGGQGGSFYEQYF.

This clone has only one observation. The genes are TRBV2 and TRBJ2-3; 9 nucleotides line up with TRBD2. V lost 9 bases and J lost 4; bases outside the gene matches: 5. Germline loops: CDR1 SNHLY, CDR2 FYNNEI. This CDR3 comprises 13 residues. The CDR3 protein is CASSIAGADTQYF. CDR3 nucleotides: TGTGCCAGTTCGATAGCGGGAGCAGATACGCAGTATTTT.

This chain joins TRBV18 and TRBJ1-6, with D hard to call. V was clipped by 1 base and J by 9 bases, with 13 bases between them. CDR3 length: 15 amino acids. Germline CDR1 is KGHSH and CDR2 is LQKENI. The CDR3 nucleotides are TGTGCCAGCTCACCACAGACTATGCGAGGTTCACCCCTCCACTTT. Its protein is CASSPQTMRGSPLHF. Variable domain in full (rest from reference TRBV18 and TRBJ1-6): NAGVMQNPRHLVRRRGQEARLRCSPMKGHSHVYWYRQLPEEGLKFMVYLQKENIIDESGMPKERFSAEFPKEGPSILRIQQVVRGDSAAYFCASSPQTMRGSPLHFGNGTRLTVT.

The V call is TRBV10-3, the J call TRBJ2-7; 9 nucleotides agree with TRBD1. The V and J ends lost 6 bases and 0 bases, in that order; junction bases with no gene match: 6. This CDR3 has 15 residues. The germline gives CDR1 ENHRY, CDR2 SYGVKD. CDR3 DNA: TGTGCCATCAGAGGCGCGACAGGGGGCTCCTACGAGCAGTACTTC. It translates to CAIRGATGGSYEQYF.

In DNA, the CDR3 is TGTGCCTGGAGTGTAGGGGGCGGCTACACCTTC. It is translated as CAWSVGGGYTF. The V gene is TRBV30, the J gene TRBJ1-2, with 7 bases that match TRBD1. The germline V gene encodes CDR1 GTSNPN and CDR2 SVGIG (reference sequence). The trim removed 0 bases at V and 8 bases at J, leaving 0 bases unmatched. This CDR3 region has 11 residues.

The chain employs TRBV5-1 and TRBJ2-3; 8 bases fit TRBD2. The CDR3 contains 15 residues. Germline trimming cut 4 bases from V and 3 bases from J; bases unmatched to any gene: 7. CDR1 is SGHRS, CDR2 YFSETQ, per germline. The CDR3 region has the DNA TGCGCCAGCAGCCTCGGGGGGGGCAAAACAGATACGCAGTATTTT. The encoded protein is CASSLGGGKTDTQYF.

The chain links TRBV5-1 to TRBJ2-3; D perhaps matches TRBD1 (5 bases). V lost 0 bases and J lost 4, with 6 bases in between. The CDR3 length is 13 residues. Germline V gives CDR1 SGHRS, CDR2 YFSETQ. CDR3 protein: CASSLVGPDTQYF. CDR3 DNA: TGCGCCAGCAGCTTGGTGGGGCCAGATACGCAGTATTTT.

In this sample, this clone turned up a few times. The CDR3 nucleotides are TGTGCCACCAGTGAAAAGGGAGAAGGGGCCAACGTCCTGACTTTC. This encodes CATSEKGEGANVLTF. The chain recombines TRBV24-1 with TRBJ2-6, with TRBD2 as a possible D gene (5 bases). Trimming stripped 4 bases from V and 4 bases from J, with 10 bases between. This CDR3 is built from 15 residues. Germline V gives CDR1 KGHDR, CDR2 SFDVKD.

This rearrangement joins TRBV18 to TRBJ1-1; maybe TRBD1 (5 bases). Germline-derived CDR1 and CDR2 are KGHSH and LQKENI. The CDR3 contains 14 residues. V gave up 1 base and J gave up 0 bases, with 6 bases separating them. CDR3 residues: CASSPQGLNTEAFF. Written as DNA, the CDR3 is TGTGCCAGCTCACCACAGGGGCTGAACACTGAAGCTTTCTTT.